This T cell receptor beta chain is from a study of identical twins. TCRdb re-called the 5' RACE reads with MiXCR, one entry per CDR3 protein. The table records fewer than 500,000 distinct CDR3 sequences, around 15% of them present only once. There are 13 residues in the CDR3. Trimming stripped 3 bases from V and 4 bases from J, with 10 bases between. Germline V CDR1 and CDR2: SGHRS, YFSETQ. Healthy Caucasians, and only they, were the donors. These data also formed part of another study, on yellow fever vaccine responses in identical twins.

V usage is TRBV5-1 and J usage is TRBJ2-5; TRBD1 might be the D (5 bases). The source material was CD4+ T cells sorted from blood. The clonotype originates from a woman aged 18-30 years in good health. The CDR3 bases are TGCGCCAGCAGCTCGGACATACTAGAGACCCAGTACTTC. This sequence encodes CASSSDILETQYF. Full variable domain (remainder filled in from reference TRBV5-1 and TRBJ2-5): KAGVTQTPRYLIKTRGQQVTLSCSPISGHRSVSWYQQTPGQGLQFLFEYFSETQRNKGNFPGRFSGRQFSNSRSEMNVSTLELGDSALYLCASSSDILETQYFGPGTRLLVL.